The 15 T cell receptor beta chains reported below all come from one sample, sequenced in a study of blood T cell repertoires in COVID-19. Here immunoSEQ multiplex PCR was the method, and the copy in TCRdb shows in-frame clones only, minus some. The data show about 230,000 clones, 85% to 90% seen once. Specimen: peripheral blood. These receptor sequences come from a man in his fifties with COVID-19, enrolled during active disease.

As regards this clone: Compared with germline, one end of the junction differs, possibly owing to a read error. The chain has TRBV7-7 and TRBJ2-5, with 10 bases fitting TRBD2. The germline gives CDR1 SSHAT, CDR2 FNYEAQ (reference sequence). The CDR3 spans 15 residues. The chain's CDR3 is CASSLLAGFQETQYF. CDR3 DNA: TGTGCTAGCAGCTTACTAGCGGGGTTCCAAGAGACCCAGTACTTC.

The CDR3 nucleotides are TGTGCCAGCAGTTTAACCCCTAGCGGGGGGGCCTACGAGCAGTACTTC. It yields the protein CASSLTPSGGAYEQYF. The chain uses TRBV28 and TRBJ2-7; TRBD2 matches at 12 bases. The germline V gene encodes CDR1 MDHEN and CDR2 SYDVKM. The CDR3 is made up of 16 amino acids. The V segment lost 2 bases and the J segment 2 bases; nucleotides outside the gene matches: 4.

V and J are TRBV2 and TRBJ2-5, with a possible D match to TRBD1 (6 bases). Trimming removed 0 bases at V and 7 bases at J, with 15 bases between. This CDR3 spans 15 amino acids. CDR1 SNHLY and CDR2 FYNNEI come from the germline V gene. CDR3 sequence: CASSEADTPGATQYF. In DNA form, the CDR3 reads TGTGCCAGCAGTGAAGCGGACACGCCAGGGGCGACCCAGTACTTC.

The chain links TRBV6-5 to TRBJ1-5; a possible D gene is TRBD1 (5 bases). This CDR3 region has 15 residues. Germline-derived CDR1 and CDR2 are MNHEY and SVGAGI. V lost 4 bases and J lost 4, with 14 bases in between. The CDR3 DNA sequence: TGTGCCAGCAGTTCCCTGAGACAGAATAATCAGCCCCAGCATTTT. Protein product: CASSSLRQNNQPQHF.

The chain employs TRBV2 and TRBJ1-3, with a possible D match to TRBD1 (6 bases). Germline V CDR1 and CDR2: SNHLY, FYNNEI. This CDR3 is built from 15 residues. V was clipped by 8 bases and J by 0 bases, with 14 bases between them. Written as DNA, the CDR3 is TGTGCCAGCCGGGCAAGGACAGACTCTGGAAACACCATATATTTT. It yields the protein CASRARTDSGNTIYF.

This chain links TRBV18 with TRBJ2-3, with 7 bases aligning to TRBD2. This CDR3 is built from 15 residues. In germline, CDR1 is KGHSH, CDR2 LQKENI. J was trimmed by 2 bases and V by 3 bases; bases with no gene match: 5. This CDR3 is CASSPTGLTTDTQYF. DNA for the CDR3: TGTGCCAGCTCACCCACGGGACTAACCACAGATACGCAGTATTTT.

This rearrangement joins TRBV4-1 to TRBJ2-3, with a tentative D call TRBD2 (6 bases). The V end lost 1 base, the J end lost 1 base, and 15 bases lay between the germline ends. Germline V CDR1 and CDR2: MGHRA, YSYEKL. The CDR3 extends over 17 amino acids. CDR3: CASSQGFGGTGTDTQYF. CDR3 nucleotides: TGCGCCAGCAGCCAAGGGTTCGGCGGGACTGGCACAGATACGCAGTATTTT.

The gene calls are TRBV2 and TRBJ2-2, with 8 bases identical to TRBD1. Losses at the gene ends were 6 bases for V and 3 bases for J; bases not matched to a gene: 9. Per the germline V gene, CDR1 is SNHLY and CDR2 is FYNNEI. The CDR3 spans 16 residues. The CDR3 spells CASSDFPGQDTGELFF. As DNA, the CDR3 is TGTGCCAGCAGCGATTTTCCGGGACAGGACACCGGGGAGCTGTTTTTT. Based on the CDR3 plus reference TRBV2 and TRBJ2-2, the full variable domain is EPEVTQTPSHQVTQMGQEVILRCVPISNHLYFYWYRQILGQKVEFLVSFYNNEISEKSEIFDDQFSVERPDGSNFTLKIRSTKLEDSAMYFCASSDFPGQDTGELFFGEGSRLTVL.

This chain links TRBV9 with TRBJ2-1, with D perhaps TRBD1 (6 bases). CDR1 is SGDLS and CDR2 is YYNGEE in the germline V gene. This CDR3 is 15 amino acids long. The ends were cut back, 3 bases at V and 0 bases at J, with 10 bases in the middle. The CDR3 nucleotides are TGTGCCAGCAGCGCCGGACAGAGCTCCTACAATGAGCAGTTCTTC. The encoded protein is CASSAGQSSYNEQFF.

This clone was seen only a few times. This chain's CDR3 is CASSPGLAGGPGTGELFF. The CDR3, as DNA: TGCGCCAGCAGCCCTGGACTAGCGGGAGGGCCAGGGACCGGGGAGCTGTTTTTT. The rearrangement joins TRBV5-1 to TRBJ2-2, with TRBD2 identical over 15 bases. Trimming cost V 4 bases and J 5 bases; bases outside gene matches: 9. Germline CDR1 and CDR2: SGHRS and YFSETQ. The CDR3 is 18 amino acids.

The rearrangement joins TRBV19 to TRBJ2-5; the D gene is possibly TRBD2 (6 bases). The CDR3 extends over 15 amino acids. The V end was cut by 5 bases, the J end by 5 bases, with 18 bases between. Germline values: CDR1 LNHDA, CDR2 SQIVND (reference sequence). The CDR3 here is CASSPYAGSGETQYF. In DNA form, the CDR3 reads TGTGCCAGTAGTCCCTATGCGGGATCGGGGGAGACCCAGTACTTC.

The J gene is TRBJ1-3, the V gene TRBV28; 11 bases align to TRBD1. Germline V gene lookup returns CDR1 MDHEN and CDR2 SYDVKM. The CDR3 is 16 residues long. V shed 6 bases, J shed 7 bases, and the junction held 11 bases outside the gene matches. The CDR3 DNA follows: TGTGCCAGCAGGAGCGAAGGGGGACAGGGGGGGAACACCATATATTTT. This codes for CASRSEGGQGGNTIYF.

This clone was recorded only once. J is TRBJ2-7 and V is TRBV5-5, with D perhaps matching TRBD1 (5 bases). The CDR3 is made up of 17 amino acids. Between the trimmed V and J ends, which lost 4 bases and 0 bases, there was a span of 20 bases. CDR1 SGHKS and CDR2 YYEKEE come from the germline V gene (reference sequence). CDR3 residues: CASSRSFRPQGSYEQYF. DNA of the CDR3: TGTGCCAGCAGCCGTTCGTTCCGACCCCAGGGCTCCTACGAGCAGTACTTC.

This clone has only a few counts. The chain uses TRBV30 and TRBJ1-2; no reliable D call. The CDR3 is made up of 14 amino acids. Germline loops: CDR1 GTSNPN, CDR2 SVGIG (reference sequence). With 8 bases removed from V and 4 bases from J, the gap between germline ends came to 20 bases. CDR3 coding DNA: TGTGCCGTCCGCCGCCTGCTAGCGGGCTATGGCTACACCTTC. Its protein product is CAVRRLLAGYGYTF.

The genes are TRBV21-1 and TRBJ2-2; the D segment call TRBD1 is taken from the table without a DNA check. TRBV21-1 is marked as a pseudogene. This CDR3 comprises 15 residues. The CDR3, as DNA: TGTGCCAGCAGCACGAGACAGGGGGCGACCGGGGAGCTGTTTTTT. It codes for CASSTRQGATGELFF.